This entry concerns a single TCR beta chain. Its antigen is not identified. These data originate in a study of Graves' ophthalmopathy and Graves' hyperthyroidism. Looking at the study overall: Hyperthyroidism was classified as stable if no ophthalmopathy occurred within 18 months of follow-up.

CDR3 length equals 10 residues. Per germline, CDR1 SGHVS and CDR2 FQNEAQ. The V end was cut by 1 base, the J end by 11 bases, with 5 bases between. The study's findings and limits: For separating ophthalmopathy from stable hyperthyroidism, a 13-signature model gave roughly 90% sensitivity and 81.08% specificity.

As the template, RNA transcripts were used to amplify TCR beta CDR3 regions. First-round RT-PCR employed HTBI primers, with a second-round multiplex PCR after it. TCRdb reanalysed the multiplex PCR reads using MiXCR and keeps one entry per CDR3 protein. Among over a million distinct CDR3 sequences listed, less than 45% were seen once. The chain employs TRBV7-8 and TRBJ2-5; no firm D call. The sequence derives from an adult man with Graves' hyperthyroidism. Sequenced sample: peripheral blood or thyroid tissue (not recorded which). Written as DNA, the CDR3 is TGTGCCAGCAGCTTAGAGGGACAGTACTTC. Translation gives CASSLEGQYF.